This is a list of T cell receptor beta chains from one sample in a study of cytomegalovirus exposure and HLA in healthy donors. Repertoires were generated with immunoSEQ multiplex PCR, while TCRdb's copy carries only in-frame clones and drops some. This table holds under 200,000 clones, roughly 74% found once. Sequenced material: PBMCs. Every receptor here comes from a woman between 40 and 50 years old in good health and CMV-seropositive. Each CDR3 is given without its conserved first and last residue.

v_gene	j_gene	CDR3aa
TRBV11-2	NA	ASSAQSLGNYEQY
TRBV11-2	TRBJ1-5	ASSLGRVNQPQH
TRBV6-5	TRBJ1-6	ASSLDRGLLTLH
TRBV5-8	TRBJ2-5	ASSSRGRGRLETQY
TRBV6-4	TRBJ2-2	ASSARDTGELF
TRBV7-9	TRBJ2-2	ASSRFGTGVSGELF
TRBV2	TRBJ2-5	ASSRAGLAETSQETQY
TRBV29-1	TRBJ2-5	SVEGVSGRSEETQY
TRBV6-6	TRBJ2-3	ASRGTGGATDTQY
TRBV27	TRBJ2-7	ASSLSTNSYEQY
TRBV5-1	TRBJ2-5	ASSFRSLGQGAQY
TRBV28	TRBJ1-4	ASRTFGGQRNEKLF
TRBV19	TRBJ1-2	ASSVQNRGHYGYT
TRBV19	TRBJ2-5	ASSPPGHQGETQY
TRBV5-1	TRBJ2-1	ASSLARAGATYNEQF
TRBV7-9	TRBJ1-1	ASSETQGSYTEAF
TRBV7-9	TRBJ2-7	ASSSTMGSSYEQY
TRBV14	TRBJ2-3	ASSQGALLASSTDTQY
TRBV19	TRBJ2-7	ASSLTGIFYEQY
TRBV11-3	TRBJ2-3	ASSPPGTDTQY
TRBV28	TRBJ1-2	ASSHRGGYT
TRBV7-6	TRBJ2-2	ASSKRTSGSSNTGELF
TRBV7-9	TRBJ2-7	ASSLYEGREEY
TRBV29-1	TRBJ1-2	SVIGTDPQDYGYT
TRBV19	TRBJ2-2	ASSIVSQGAGELF
TRBV6-5	TRBJ1-6	ASSRASHSPLH
TRBV5-4	TRBJ2-3	ASSLGGSGGGSRADTQY
TRBV9	TRBJ1-1	ASSARQGGITEAF
TRBV9	TRBJ2-7	ASSVAAGQGYEQY
TRBV28	TRBJ1-3	ASSPAAMTASGDTIY
TRBV6-6	TRBJ1-5	ASSSHTPSQPQH
TRBV18	TRBJ2-7	ASSPSSLKSAYEQY
TRBV15	TRBJ1-1	ATSRERLAEAF
TRBV7-2	TRBJ2-5	ASSLTFSGKETQY
TRBV28	TRBJ2-2	ASSPLTGHTGELF
TRBV7-3	TRBJ2-6	ASSLSGGTSGANVLT
TRBV7-9	TRBJ2-7	ASSSSLAGGHYEQY
TRBV4-3	TRBJ1-4	ASSLQYPGSNEKLF
TRBV5-1	TRBJ2-2	ASARDRAYTGELF
TRBV29-1	TRBJ2-1	STQTSNSGREQF
TRBV27	TRBJ1-1	ASSPGQGVAF
TRBV6-6	TRBJ2-2	ASSYRLAIHTGELF
TRBV4-2	TRBJ1-2	ASSQDQGLGYT
TRBV7-7	TRBJ2-3	ASSLVRGDTQY
TRBV5-1	TRBJ2-7	ASREQDSLHEQY
TRBV7-9	TRBJ2-7	ASSLERDLAGLFSYEQY
TRBV21-1	TRBJ2-2	ASSKAGTSDINANTGELF
TRBV5-1	TRBJ2-3	ASSLDRGTDTQY
TRBV5-4	TRBJ1-1	ASSSRQGLAF
TRBV7-6	TRBJ2-7	ASSLAPGGSSGSYAYEQY
TRBV7-9	TRBJ1-1	ASTVGAGAVTEAF
TRBV19	TRBJ2-7	ASSTGTSGTYEQY
TRBV28	TRBJ1-2	ASGQGGGYT
TRBV7-2	TRBJ1-5	ASSLAGGPSQPQH
TRBV4-2	TRBJ2-1	ASSSEQQGVNEQF